This T cell receptor beta chain was identified in a study of cytomegalovirus exposure and HLA in healthy donors (dated by TCRdb to 2015 to 2018). General notes on the study: An earlier analysis of approximately 640 of the donors reported more than 250 Gb of sequence data and 117 million unique TCR beta sequences from some 180 million T cells. Roughly 300 gigabases of sequencing data and around 87 million unique TCR sequences were included in an early release covering around 600 HLA-typed donors. Of the 300 to 450 genotyped donors, roughly 76% were placed in the genetic ancestry cluster associated with self-reported Caucasian donors. The study was designed to test whether signatures of past pathogen exposure could be identified by cataloging public T cell receptors. The study profiled the T cell repertoires of around 700 subjects by immunosequencing and related them to cytomegalovirus serostatus. Along with the approximately 650-subject first cohort, a separate validation cohort of approximately 110 different subjects was used. High-throughput TCR immunosequencing, statistical association of individual TCRs with disease status, and machine learning were combined to predict cytomegalovirus infection status. A later analysis re-examined previously published TCR beta repertoires from 600 to 700 donors and added high-resolution HLA genotyping to investigate patterns of TCR occurrence. In the later analysis, no new phenotypic data were used to find candidate immune exposures; instead, reliance was placed on TCR beta sequences and their occurrence across donors. An earlier analysis of 587 of the donors used high-throughput TCR beta sequencing to judge whether each TCR beta V gene segment behaved as functional or pseudogenic. Donor age, sex, ethnicity and CMV serostatus were collected together with the repertoire data. A later genetic analysis used genome-wide SNP genotypes for about 65% of the 666 donors, treating that subset as a discovery cohort. All discovery cohort repertoires had been generated using a single sequencing platform. HLA typing included class I and class II loci at four-digit resolution. Typing coverage varied by locus: roughly 620-640 donors for A, B, C, DRB1 and DQB1; under 550 for DQA1; approximately 570 for DPA1; 450 to 480 for DPB1. Because of strong linkage in the cohort, roughly five DR-DQ haplotypes were treated as single units for association and clustering. Among 300 to 500 genotyped donors of the cohort, an average of approximately 240,000 unique TCR beta nucleotide sequences was sequenced per donor, of which about 18% were non-productive.

Libraries were constructed by the immunoSEQ multiplex PCR assay. For the multiplex PCR, a mixture combining 60 forward primers for TCR Vbeta segments and 13 reverse primers for TCR Jbeta segments was used. Amplification of the CDR3 region of rearranged TCR beta genes was performed with a multiplex PCR assay on genomic DNA. The amplified TCR beta libraries were sequenced on the Illumina HiSeq System as 87-base-pair reads. In the original analysis: A later analysis counted 75 million to 100 million unique TCR beta chains across the 670 or so repertoires, and roughly 9.9 million of these chains were shared by at least two donors. To remove PCR and sequencing errors, raw reads were error-corrected and collapsed into unique sequences using a nearest-neighbor algorithm that merged closely related sequences. To assign V, D and J gene segments, CDR3 sequences were aligned to IMGT reference sequences. Each retained sequence needed at least a six-nucleotide match to both a V gene segment and a J gene segment. A rearrangement counted as productive if the CDR3 had no stop codons and remained in frame with V and J, and every other rearrangement counted as non-productive. CDR3 was defined by IMGT convention, running from the second conserved V-encoded cysteine to the conserved J-encoded phenylalanine. The earlier analysis of roughly 590 of the donors excluded sequences that lacked an unambiguous match to a single V gene segment. In an earlier analysis of around 590 of the donors, a V segment was called functional when productive rearrangements were above 56.7%, and segregating when the standard deviation between donors exceeded 5%. A statistical classification framework was built to diagnose cytomegalovirus status from the catalog of TCR beta chain sequences. In a later analysis, TCR nucleotide sequences were compared against IMGT/GENE-DB human TR gene sequences so that V and J genes could be assigned. A later analysis assigned CDR3 sequences and most-parsimonious VDJ recombination scenarios with the TCRdist pipeline. A later analysis defined each TCR beta chain by its CDR3 amino acid sequence plus V-gene family, and excluded reads lacking a unique V-gene family. A later analysis removed roughly 590 highly shared, low-generation-probability nucleotide sequences to deal with suspected cross-contamination and a sequencing artifact. A later analysis calculated a clonal expansion index for each public chain from normalized within-repertoire ranks of inferred template counts. In a later analysis, generation probabilities were computed with a VDJ recombination model fitted to out-of-frame rearrangements, and the resulting probabilities were checked against IGoR. In a later analysis, hypergeometric tests were used to score TCR-TCR, TCR-HLA and TCR-CMV co-occurrence, with a repertoire-size bias correction applied to TCR pairs. To estimate false discovery rates, a later analysis permuted the HLA or CMV assignments 20 times. In a later analysis, co-occurring TCRs were grouped using DBSCAN, and TCRdist sequence similarity was added for clustering within HLA-allele-positive subsets. Repertoires with fewer than 30,000 or more than 120,000 public chains were left out of co-occurrence clustering, as were four to six repertoires with anomalous nucleotide sharing. Sourced from immuneACCESS, this table was stored by TCRdb with only in-frame sequences that have V and J called. A share of the clones is absent; for the studies checked, an unresolved V gene accounts for under half, and the remainder has no known explanation. Clone size and V and J calls were adopted from that table, with D and trimming inferred from the DNA. This sample has roughly 110,000 clones in its table, and roughly 87% of those were observed once. In total, the top ten clones hold roughly 2.5% of the sample.

This clone turned up a few times. This receptor's antigen is unknown. No base qualities exist here, and no much larger clone lies one base off it. The same CDR3 arises from other DNA sequences in this sample as well. The cohort comprised under 700 healthy bone marrow donors. At the time of sampling, all cohort members were nominally healthy, though unrecorded immune exposures were likely present. The donor tested CMV seropositive, placing the donor among the 250 to 300 seropositive members of the cohort. Every donor gave a peripheral blood sample, and the peripheral blood mononuclear cells from that sample were used for TCR beta sequencing. The Qiagen DNeasy Blood Extraction Kit was used to extract genomic DNA from the blood cell samples. Trimming takes 2 bases off V and 13 bases off J; junction bases not matched to a gene: 4. Looking up the germline V gene yields CDR1 SGHDT and CDR2 YYEEEE. CDR3 length: 11 amino acids, cysteine to phenylalanine. The kept DNA is CDR3 alone, 33 bases in frame from the first base.

General findings and caveats noted by the study authors: Some IMGT-functional V segments, including TRBV6-2 and TRBV6-3, could not be told apart with the 87-base-pair reads, so those segments were excluded. Most TCR sequences were observed very rarely across donors, whereas some public TCRs were present in many individuals. Sequencing depth was assumed to be roughly uniform across donors in the presence/absence analyses, though that assumption may not hold. According to a later analysis, TCR association rates differed among HLA loci, with DRB1 alleles showing the most associated TCRs and HLA-C alleles showing the fewest. In a later analysis, HLA-associated TCR beta chains showed more clonal expansion and lower generation probabilities than non-associated chains that were equally common. The study gave a list of under 200 TCR beta chains associated with cytomegalovirus. In an earlier analysis of 587 of the donors, most TCR beta V segments were observed in productive rearrangements about 90% or about 30% of the time, broadly matching IMGT annotations. Because HLA typing was unavailable for some donors at each locus, only the typed subset was used in association tests. The authors suggested that the approach could potentially be extended to other disease states and immunological phenotypes. Because counts were too low, about 18 rarely observed V segments, including chromosome 9 orphons, were excluded from the earlier analysis of around 590 of the donors. A further reported finding was that TCR beta sequences accurately predicted the HLA-A and HLA-B alleles for most subjects in the first cohort. A group of highly shared sequence variants was considered likely to be a technical artifact of the sequencing pipeline. Cytomegalovirus status was reported to be diagnosed by the classifier with high specificity and sensitivity in both the original and validation cohorts. Linkage disequilibrium might explain the correlated functional status among segregating V segments, but an unknown experimental factor could not be ruled out. In vitro tests confirmed that a few of the cytomegalovirus-associated TCR beta chains recognize cytomegalovirus antigens. This cohort had only TCR beta chains sequenced, and the lack of alpha or paired-chain data limited which features could be detected. Immune exposure information for the cohort was limited to CMV serostatus. Specific HLA alleles were associated with over 15,000 TCR beta sequences at a false discovery rate of 0.05 in a later analysis. Several of the top co-occurrence clusters appeared to be linked to parvovirus B19, influenza, CMV and Epstein-Barr virus, according to a later analysis. In a later genetic analysis, fewer N-insertions in productive TCRs were reported among donors in an Asian-associated ancestry cluster than the roughly 700-donor mean. According to a later analysis, most CMV-associated TCR beta chains appeared to be HLA-restricted, and the HLA associations seemed to be driven largely by CMV exposure. An association between a missense DCLRE1C variant and V-gene and J-gene trimming of TCR beta chains was found in a later genetic analysis and replicated in an independent cohort. When HLA alleles, especially DR and DQ, strongly co-occurred, TCR associations were difficult to assign to individual alleles.

The receptor was isolated from a man between 25 and 39 years old in good health and CMV-seropositive. Sequenced sample: PBMCs. The sequence links TRBV5-6 to TRBJ2-5; 8 junctional bases match TRBD1. The DNA sequence reads TGTGCCAGCAGCTTAGGACAGGGCTGGTACTTC. This translates into CASSLGQGWYF.